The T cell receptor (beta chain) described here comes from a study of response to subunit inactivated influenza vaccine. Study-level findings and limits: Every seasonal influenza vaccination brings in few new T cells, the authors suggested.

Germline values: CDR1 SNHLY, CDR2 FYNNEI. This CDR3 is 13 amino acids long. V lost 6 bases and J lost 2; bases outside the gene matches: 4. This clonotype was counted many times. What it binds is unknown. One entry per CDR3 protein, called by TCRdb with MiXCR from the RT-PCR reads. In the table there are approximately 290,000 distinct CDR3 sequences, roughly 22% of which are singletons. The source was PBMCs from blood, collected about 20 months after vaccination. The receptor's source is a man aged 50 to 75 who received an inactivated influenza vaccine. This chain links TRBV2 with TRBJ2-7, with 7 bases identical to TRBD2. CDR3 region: CASSRDYTYEQYF. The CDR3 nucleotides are TGTGCCAGCAGCCGGGACTACACCTACGAGCAGTACTTC.